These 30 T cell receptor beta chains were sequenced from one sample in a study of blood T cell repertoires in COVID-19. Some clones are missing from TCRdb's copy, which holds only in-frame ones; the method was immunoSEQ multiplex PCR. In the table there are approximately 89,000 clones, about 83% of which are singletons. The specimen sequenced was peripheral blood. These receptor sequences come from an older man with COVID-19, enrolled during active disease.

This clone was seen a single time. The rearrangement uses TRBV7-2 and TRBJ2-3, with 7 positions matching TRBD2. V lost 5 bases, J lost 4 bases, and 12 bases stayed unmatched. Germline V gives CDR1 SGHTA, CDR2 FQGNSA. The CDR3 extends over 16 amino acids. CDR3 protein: CASSTIAGKRADTQYF. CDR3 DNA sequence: TGTGCCAGCAGCACTATAGCGGGCAAGAGGGCAGATACGCAGTATTTT.

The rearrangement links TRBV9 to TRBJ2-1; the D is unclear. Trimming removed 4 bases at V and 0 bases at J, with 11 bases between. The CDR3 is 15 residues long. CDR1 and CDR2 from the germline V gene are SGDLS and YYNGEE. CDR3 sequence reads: CASSPQTFSYNEQFF. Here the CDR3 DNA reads TGTGCCAGCAGCCCCCAAACATTCTCCTACAATGAGCAGTTCTTC.

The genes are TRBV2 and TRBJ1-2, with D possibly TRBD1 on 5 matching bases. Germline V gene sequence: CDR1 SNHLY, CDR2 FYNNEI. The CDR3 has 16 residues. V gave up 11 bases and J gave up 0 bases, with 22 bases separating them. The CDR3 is CADGGSNAGPNYGYTF. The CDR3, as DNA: TGTGCCGACGGGGGTTCCAACGCGGGCCCTAACTATGGCTACACCTTC.

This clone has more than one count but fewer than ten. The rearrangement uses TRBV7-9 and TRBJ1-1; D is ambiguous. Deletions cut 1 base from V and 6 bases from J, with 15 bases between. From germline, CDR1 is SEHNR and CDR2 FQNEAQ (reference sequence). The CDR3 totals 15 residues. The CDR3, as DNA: TGTGCCAGCAGCTTAGGCGGGAGGAATATGGCTGAAGCTTTCTTT. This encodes CASSLGGRNMAEAFF.

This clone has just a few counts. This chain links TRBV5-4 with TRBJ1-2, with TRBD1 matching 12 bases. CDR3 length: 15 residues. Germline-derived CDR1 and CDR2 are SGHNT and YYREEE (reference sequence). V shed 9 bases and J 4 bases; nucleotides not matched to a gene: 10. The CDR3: CAIPRDRGLGYGYTF. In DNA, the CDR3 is TGTGCCATCCCGAGGGACAGGGGGCTCGGCTATGGCTACACCTTC.

This CDR3 is CASSYWSEGGYTF. The CDR3 bases are TGTGCCAGCAGTTACTGGAGTGAGGGTGGCTACACCTTC. The rearrangement uses TRBV6-2 or TRBV6-3 and TRBJ1-2, with no clear D. The CDR3 extends over 13 amino acids. CDR1 is MNHEY and CDR2 is SVGEGT in the germline V gene. Trimming pared 1 base from V and 7 bases from J, leaving 10 bases between.

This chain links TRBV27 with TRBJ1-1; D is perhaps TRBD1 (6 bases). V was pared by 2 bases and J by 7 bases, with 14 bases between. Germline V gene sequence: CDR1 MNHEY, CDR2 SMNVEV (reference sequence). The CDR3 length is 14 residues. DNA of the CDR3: TGTGCCAGCAGTTTAAGGGGGAATAAGGGTGAAGCTTTCTTT. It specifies CASSLRGNKGEAFF.

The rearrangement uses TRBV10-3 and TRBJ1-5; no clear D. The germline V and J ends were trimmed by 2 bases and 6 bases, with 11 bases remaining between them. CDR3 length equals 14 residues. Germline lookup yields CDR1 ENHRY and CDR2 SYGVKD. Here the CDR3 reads CAISEGRDRQPQHF. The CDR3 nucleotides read TGTGCCATCAGTGAGGGGAGGGATCGTCAGCCCCAGCATTTT.

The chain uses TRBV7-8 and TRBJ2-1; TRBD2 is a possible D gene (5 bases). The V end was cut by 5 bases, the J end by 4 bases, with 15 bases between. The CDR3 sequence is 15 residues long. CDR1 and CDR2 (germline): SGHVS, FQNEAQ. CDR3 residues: CASSPELGGYNEQFF. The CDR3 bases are TGTGCCAGCAGCCCTGAGTTAGGAGGATACAATGAGCAGTTCTTC.

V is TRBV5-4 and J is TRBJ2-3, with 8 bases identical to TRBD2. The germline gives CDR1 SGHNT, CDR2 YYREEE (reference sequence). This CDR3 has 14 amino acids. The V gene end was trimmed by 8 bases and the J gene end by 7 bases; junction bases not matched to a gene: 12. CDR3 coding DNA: TGTGCCAGTTCGGAGCGGGGGCTCGTGAATACGCAGTATTTT. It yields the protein CASSERGLVNTQYF. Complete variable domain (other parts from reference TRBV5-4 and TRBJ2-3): ETGVTQSPTHLIKTRGQQVTLRCSSQSGHNTVSWYQQALGQGPQFIFQYYREEENGRGNFPPRFSGLQFPNYSSELNVNALELDDSALYLCASSERGLVNTQYFGPGTRLTVL.

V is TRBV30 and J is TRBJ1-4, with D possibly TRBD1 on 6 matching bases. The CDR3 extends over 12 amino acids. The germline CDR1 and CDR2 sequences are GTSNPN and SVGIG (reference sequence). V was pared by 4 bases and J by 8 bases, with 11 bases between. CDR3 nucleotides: TGTGCCTGGAAAGGCGGGGGCGAAAAACTGTTTTTT. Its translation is CAWKGGGEKLFF. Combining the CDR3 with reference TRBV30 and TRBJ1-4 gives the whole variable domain SQTIHQWPATLVQPVGSPLSLECTVEGTSNPNLYWYRQAAGRGLQLLFYSVGIGQISSEVPQNLSASRPQDRQFILSSKKLLLSDSGFYLCAWKGGGEKLFFGSGTQLSVL.

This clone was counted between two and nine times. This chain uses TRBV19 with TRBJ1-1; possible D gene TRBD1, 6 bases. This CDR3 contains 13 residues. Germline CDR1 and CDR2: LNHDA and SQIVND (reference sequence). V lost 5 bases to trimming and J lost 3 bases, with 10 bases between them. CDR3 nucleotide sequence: TGTGCCAGTAGTGCTCACAGGGACACTGAAGCTTTCTTT. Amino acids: CASSAHRDTEAFF.

CDR3 nucleotide sequence: TGTGCCAGCAGAACGGGACAGGGGGCCTACGAGCAGTACTTC. Translating gives CASRTGQGAYEQYF. The J gene is TRBJ2-7, the V gene TRBV6-5; TRBD1 matches at 11 bases. CDR1 is MNHEY, CDR2 SVGAGI, per germline. This CDR3 comprises 14 residues. The junction had 3 bases not matched to a gene; V was cut back by 6 bases and J by 2 bases.

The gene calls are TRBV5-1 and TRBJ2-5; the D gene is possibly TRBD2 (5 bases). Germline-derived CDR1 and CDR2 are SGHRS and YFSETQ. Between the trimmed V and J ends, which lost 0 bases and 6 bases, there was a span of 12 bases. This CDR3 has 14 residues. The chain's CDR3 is CASSLGSSPKTQYF. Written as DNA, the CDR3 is TGCGCCAGCAGCTTGGGGTCTAGCCCCAAGACCCAGTACTTC. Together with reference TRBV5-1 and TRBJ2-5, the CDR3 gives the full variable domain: KAGVTQTPRYLIKTRGQQVTLSCSPISGHRSVSWYQQTPGQGLQFLFEYFSETQRNKGNFPGRFSGRQFSNSRSEMNVSTLELGDSALYLCASSLGSSPKTQYFGPGTRLLVL.

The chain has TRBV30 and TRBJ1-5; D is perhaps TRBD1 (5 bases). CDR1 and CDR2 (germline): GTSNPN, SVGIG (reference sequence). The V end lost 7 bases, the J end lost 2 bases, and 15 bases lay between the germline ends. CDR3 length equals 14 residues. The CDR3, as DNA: TGTGCCTCCAGTCCGGGGGGTGGCAATCAGCCCCAGCATTTT. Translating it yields CASSPGGGNQPQHF.

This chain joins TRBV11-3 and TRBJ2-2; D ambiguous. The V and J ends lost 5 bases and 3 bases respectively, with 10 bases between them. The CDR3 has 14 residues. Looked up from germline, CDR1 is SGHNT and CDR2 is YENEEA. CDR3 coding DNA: TGTGCCAGCAGCCCTCGCGGCGACACCGGGGAGCTGTTTTTT. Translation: CASSPRGDTGELFF.

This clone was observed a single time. CDR3 amino acids: CASSFSGSSYNEQFF. As DNA, the CDR3 is TGTGCCAGCAGCTTTAGCGGGAGCTCCTACAATGAGCAGTTCTTC. The gene calls are TRBV5-4 and TRBJ2-1, with 9 bases fitting TRBD2. V lost 2 bases, J lost 0 bases, and 0 bases stayed unmatched. The CDR3 has 15 residues. Germline V CDR1 and CDR2: SGHNT, YYREEE (reference sequence).

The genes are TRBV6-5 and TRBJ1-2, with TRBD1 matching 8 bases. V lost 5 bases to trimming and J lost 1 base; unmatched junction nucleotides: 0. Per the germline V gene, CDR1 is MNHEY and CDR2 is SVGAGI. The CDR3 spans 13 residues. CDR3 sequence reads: CASSTGGNYGYTF. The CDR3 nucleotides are TGTGCCAGCAGTACAGGGGGTAACTATGGCTACACCTTC.

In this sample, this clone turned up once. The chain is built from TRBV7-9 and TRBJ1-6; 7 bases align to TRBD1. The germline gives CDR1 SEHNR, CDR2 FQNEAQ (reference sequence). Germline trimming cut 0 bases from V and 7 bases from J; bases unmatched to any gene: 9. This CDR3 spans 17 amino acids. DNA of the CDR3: TGTGCCAGCAGCTTAGCGCATTTTGACAGGGTGAATTCACCCCTCCACTTT. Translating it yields CASSLAHFDRVNSPLHF.

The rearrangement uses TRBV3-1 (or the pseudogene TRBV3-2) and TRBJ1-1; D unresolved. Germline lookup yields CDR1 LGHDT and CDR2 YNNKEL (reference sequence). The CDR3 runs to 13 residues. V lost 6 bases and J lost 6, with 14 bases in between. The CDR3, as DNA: TGTGCCAGCAGGCGAGGGAATCTAGCTGAAGCTTTCTTT. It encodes CASRRGNLAEAFF.

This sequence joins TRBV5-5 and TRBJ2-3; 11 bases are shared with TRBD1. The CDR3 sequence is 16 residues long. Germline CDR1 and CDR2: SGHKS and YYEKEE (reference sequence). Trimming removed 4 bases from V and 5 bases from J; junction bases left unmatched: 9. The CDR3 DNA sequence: TGTGCCAGCAGCCCACCCGGGACAGGGGGTAGAGATACGCAGTATTTT. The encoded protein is CASSPPGTGGRDTQYF.

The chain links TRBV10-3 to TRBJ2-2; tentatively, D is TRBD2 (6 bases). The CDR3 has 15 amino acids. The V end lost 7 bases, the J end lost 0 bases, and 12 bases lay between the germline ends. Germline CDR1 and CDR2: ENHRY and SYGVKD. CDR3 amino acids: CAIIHSGTNTGELFF. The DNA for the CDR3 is TGTGCCATCATTCATAGCGGTACGAACACCGGGGAGCTGTTTTTT.

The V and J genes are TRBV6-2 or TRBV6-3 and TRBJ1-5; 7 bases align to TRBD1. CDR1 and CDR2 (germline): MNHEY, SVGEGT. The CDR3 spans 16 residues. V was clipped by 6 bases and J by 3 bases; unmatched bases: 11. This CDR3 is CASSPTGQLFNQPQHF. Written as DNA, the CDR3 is TGTGCCAGCAGCCCTACGGGACAGCTATTCAATCAGCCCCAGCATTTT.

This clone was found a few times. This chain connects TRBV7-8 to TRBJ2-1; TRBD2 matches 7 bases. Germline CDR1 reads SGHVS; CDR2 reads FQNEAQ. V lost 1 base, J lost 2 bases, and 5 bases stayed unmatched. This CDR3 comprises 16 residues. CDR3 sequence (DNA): TGTGCCAGCAGCTTAGAGCCTAGCGGTCCCTACAATGAGCAGTTCTTC. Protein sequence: CASSLEPSGPYNEQFF.

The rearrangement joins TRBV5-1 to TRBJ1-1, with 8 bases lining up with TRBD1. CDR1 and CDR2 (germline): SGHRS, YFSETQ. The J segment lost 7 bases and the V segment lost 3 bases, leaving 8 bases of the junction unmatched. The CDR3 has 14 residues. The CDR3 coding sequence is TGCGCCAGCAGCTCCGGGACAGGAGGGGGTGAAGCTTTCTTT. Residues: CASSSGTGGGEAFF.

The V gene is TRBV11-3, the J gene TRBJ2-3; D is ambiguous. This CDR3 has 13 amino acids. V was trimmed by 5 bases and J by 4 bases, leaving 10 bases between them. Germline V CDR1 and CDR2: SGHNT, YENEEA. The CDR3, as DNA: TGTGCCAGCAGCAAGCAGGAACCAGATACGCAGTATTTT. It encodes CASSKQEPDTQYF.

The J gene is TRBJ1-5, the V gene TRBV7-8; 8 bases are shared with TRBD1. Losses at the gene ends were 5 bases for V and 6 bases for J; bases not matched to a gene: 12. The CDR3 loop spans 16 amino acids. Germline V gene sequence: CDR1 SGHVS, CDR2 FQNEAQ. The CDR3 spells CASSPQVGQESQPQHF. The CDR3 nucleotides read TGTGCCAGCAGCCCCCAGGTGGGACAGGAAAGTCAGCCCCAGCATTTT.

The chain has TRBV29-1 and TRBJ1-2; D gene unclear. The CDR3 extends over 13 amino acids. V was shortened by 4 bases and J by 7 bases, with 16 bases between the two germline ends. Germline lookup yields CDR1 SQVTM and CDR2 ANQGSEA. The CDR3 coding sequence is TGCAGCGTTGTACGGGATTTGGATGGTGGCTACACCTTC. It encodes CSVVRDLDGGYTF.

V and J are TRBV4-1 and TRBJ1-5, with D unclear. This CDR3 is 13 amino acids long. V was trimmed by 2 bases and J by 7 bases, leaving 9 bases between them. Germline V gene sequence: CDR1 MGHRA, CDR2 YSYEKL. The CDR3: CASSQRTGQPQHF. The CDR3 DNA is TGCGCCAGCAGCCAACGGACGGGGCAGCCCCAGCATTTT.

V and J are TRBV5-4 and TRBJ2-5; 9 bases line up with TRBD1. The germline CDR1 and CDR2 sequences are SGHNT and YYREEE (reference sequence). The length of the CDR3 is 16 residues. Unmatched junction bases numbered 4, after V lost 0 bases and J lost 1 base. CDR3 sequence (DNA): TGTGCCAGCAGCTTGGCTGGGACAGGGACCCAAGAGACCCAGTACTTC. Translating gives CASSLAGTGTQETQYF. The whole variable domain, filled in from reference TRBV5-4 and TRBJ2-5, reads ETGVTQSPTHLIKTRGQQVTLRCSSQSGHNTVSWYQQALGQGPQFIFQYYREEENGRGNFPPRFSGLQFPNYSSELNVNALELDDSALYLCASSLAGTGTQETQYFGPGTRLLVL.